This T cell receptor beta chain emerged from a study of blood T cell repertoires in COVID-19 (dated by TCRdb to 2018 to 2020). With respect to the entire study: Collaborator samples came from the United States, Italy and Spain and covered acute and convalescent phases of COVID-19. Where HLA class I and class II types were available, the types were taken from metadata supplied by the sample provider, not from assay-based typing. The repertoires were made available in a free public database intended to serve as a resource for research on the immune response to SARS-CoV-2. Deeply sampled blood TCRbeta repertoires from subjects exposed to, actively infected with, or recovered from COVID-19 were included in the dataset. A de-identified subject ID, COVID-19 status, age in years and sex were almost always included in the sample metadata. Samples were obtained from the ongoing ImmuneRACE study (first 160 participants) and from roughly 1,300 subjects provided by 6 global collaborators. The material from the prospective study consisted of cDNA or gDNA derived from T cells, B-cell-depleted T cells, or PBMCs. Overall study results and their limits: How much clinical and demographic metadata was included differed by source and by participant, and the metadata was provided uncurated.

With respect to this clone: It lacks a known antigen. No per-base quality is available; no much larger clone lies one base away.

In the prospective study, participants were about 18 to 95 years old, resided in about two dozen geographic areas of the United States, and were enrolled through a virtual design. To assign participants to cohorts, the prospective study relied on clinical history that participants themselves reported in a screening survey and a study questionnaire. Recovered participants in ImmuneRACE Cohort 3 were defined as having two consecutive negative NP/OP PCR tests, clearance from a healthcare professional, or resolution of symptoms. In the prospective study, whole blood, serum and a nasopharyngeal or oropharyngeal swab were collected from each participant by mobile phlebotomists. Participants in the prospective study had the option to provide additional blood draws and questionnaires over an approximately 2-month period. Before DNA extraction, prospective study blood samples were shipped either frozen or at room temperature.

The immunoSEQ Assay, a bias-controlled multiplex PCR, was used to amplify TCRbeta CDR3 regions from genomic DNA. The authors' pipeline ran thus. Within the assay, amplification of reference gene primers was used to estimate how many nucleated cells each sample contained. To quantify the absolute abundance of each unique TCRbeta CDR3 rearrangement, sequence reads were collapsed and filtered. For each sample, productive Simpson clonality was calculated as the square root of Simpson's diversity index over productive rearrangements. Imported from immuneACCESS, the table was reduced by TCRdb to in-frame sequences with V and J called. These copies leave out some clones; in studies compared against another copy, an unresolved V gene accounts for under half, and the cause of the remainder is not known. The V and J calls and the clone size are those of that table, but D and trimming were determined from the DNA. For this sample the table gives around 250,000 clones, of which 80% to 90% were detected only once. The ten most abundant clones make up under 2.5% of the sample.

CDR1 and CDR2 (MDHEN, SYDVKM) derive from the germline V gene. Relative to germline, V is 8 bases shorter and J is 1 base shorter, with 11 bases between their ends. The CDR3 goes from the cysteine to the phenylalanine over 14 residues. Of all the DNA, just the CDR3 is kept, 42 bases in frame from base 1. The chain is made from TRBV28 and TRBJ1-4; a tentative D match to TRBD1 spans 5 bases. Material: PBMCs or T cells enriched from blood (not recorded which). This sequence originates from a woman in her 50s who had recovered from COVID-19. DNA sequence: TGTGCCAGCCTCCGGGGGGTAACTAATGAAAAACTGTTTTTT. Its translation is CASLRGVTNEKLFF.